The rows below give T cell receptor beta chains drawn from one sample of a study of blood T cell repertoires in COVID-19. Clones were sequenced by immunoSEQ multiplex PCR, and TCRdb holds only the in-frame ones, with some missing. The sample has about 69,000 clones, around 88% seen once; the top ten hold more than 15%. The sample comprised peripheral blood. These receptors were taken from a man aged 40-49 years with COVID-19, enrolled during active disease. CDR3s leave out the opening cysteine and the closing phenylalanine or tryptophan.

v_call	j_call	cdr3_aa
TRBV6-5	TRBJ2-2	ASSPGQGTTGELF
TRBV6-5	TRBJ2-7	ASMATATYEQY
TRBV11-3	TRBJ2-2	ASSLRGQGYTGELF
TRBV12-5	TRBJ1-1	ASGLPGQGTNTEAF
TRBV30	TRBJ2-5	AWCNRGPETQY
TRBV18	TRBJ1-1	ASSPPITGPAF
TRBV4-2	TRBJ2-7	ASSQDVVRDRGYEQY
TRBV6-6	TRBJ2-5	ASSYTRETQY
TRBV5-4	TRBJ1-1	ASSLAGSDEAF
TRBV10-1	TRBJ2-7	ATISETGD
TRBV2	TRBJ2-6	ASSSSGTSGGALGANVLT
TRBV15	TRBJ2-1	ATSERTGRSYNEQF
TRBV3-1/TRBV3-2	TRBJ2-5	ASSRLAGGMETQY
TRBV10-2	TRBJ1-1	ASSTGTARNTEAF
TRBV5-1	TRBJ1-5	ASSLTEGEPQH
TRBV30	TRBJ2-3	AWSGGTVTQY
TRBV11-2	TRBJ2-2	ASSLDQSNTGELF
TRBV10-2	TRBJ2-7	ASTAGYEQY
TRBV6-5	TRBJ2-1	ASSYQGSYNEQF
TRBV30	TRBJ1-1	AWSVQVNTEAF
TRBV6-5	TRBJ1-5	ASRNIQGNQPQH
TRBV5-6	TRBJ1-2	ASSPGTEYGYT
TRBV28	TRBJ1-6	ASRSGQASPLH
TRBV28	TRBJ1-4	ASSPGGPRKEKLF
TRBV3-1/TRBV3-2	TRBJ1-5	ASSLTGSGQPQH
TRBV6-5	TRBJ1-4	ASSSSRGTNEKLF
TRBV24-1	TRBJ2-4	ATGSRPAKNIQY
TRBV27	TRBJ2-2	ASGPDRVLTGELF
TRBV20-1	TRBJ2-7	SASRLAGLPYEQY
TRBV19	TRBJ1-1	ASSPGHENTEAF
TRBV30	TRBJ1-6	AWSVLDRTGRPLH